A selection of T cell receptor beta chains follows, all from one sample in a study of cytomegalovirus exposure and HLA in healthy donors. Sequenced by immunoSEQ multiplex PCR; TCRdb stores in-frame clones only, minus some. This repertoire shows 120,000 to 150,000 clones, 87% found once; its top ten account for roughly 4.8%. The sequenced material came from PBMCs. All receptors come from a man between 18 and 29 years old in good health and CMV-seropositive. Each CDR3 is given with its conserved first and last residue. D genes are given only for firm matches. Size is stated for part of the rows, as once, few or many counts, or as a class when the clone is expanded.

>TRBJ1-5|TRBV6-9|NA|NA
CASSSPSGHNQPQHF
TGTGCCAGCAGTAGCCCCTCAGGGCACAATCAGCCCCAGCATTTT
>TRBJ1-4|TRBV6-5|TRBD1|few
CASSYDRGTEKLFF
TGTGCCAGCAGTTATGACAGGGGGACTGAAAAACTGTTTTTT
>TRBJ2-2|TRBV19|TRBD2|once
CASSRRPGTSVAGELFF
TGTGCCAGTAGCCGCCGTCCCGGGACTAGCGTTGCCGGGGAGCTGTTTTTT
>TRBJ2-7|TRBV30|TRBD2|NA
CAWSTSPGLALEQYF
TGTGCCTGGAGTACCTCCCCGGGACTAGCCTTGGAGCAGTACTTC
>TRBJ1-5|TRBV19|TRBD1|NA
CASSGTGSGQPQHF
TGTGCCAGTAGTGGGACAGGGTCCGGCCAGCCCCAGCATTTT
>TRBJ1-3|TRBV11-2|NA|NA
CASSLGSAGGNTIYF
TGTGCCAGCAGCTTAGGTTCGGCAGGGGGAAACACCATATATTTT
>TRBJ1-2|TRBV7-8|NA|NA
CASSSGRGYGYTF
TGTGCCAGCAGCTCAGGTCGGGGGTATGGCTACACCTTC
>TRBJ1-2|TRBV18|NA|few
CASSPDAGGSSYTF
TGTGCCAGCTCACCAGACGCGGGAGGGTCCTCGTACACCTTC
>TRBJ2-4|TRBV5-4|TRBD2|once
CASSPRLAGATGGNIQYF
TGTGCCAGCAGCCCTCGACTAGCGGGGGCTACCGGGGGAAACATTCAGTACTTC
>TRBJ1-2|TRBV28|TRBD1|once
CASSPPGQVYDGYTF
TGTGCCAGCAGTCCCCCGGGACAGGTTTACGATGGCTACACCTTC
>TRBJ2-1|TRBV7-2|TRBD2|many
CASSLEVGLAGKMFF
TGTGCCAGCAGCTTAGAGGTTGGGCTAGCGGGAAAAATGTTCTTC
>TRBJ2-7|TRBV2|NA|NA
CASVLTGVEQYF
TGTGCCAGCGTCTTGACAGGAGTCGAGCAGTACTTC
>TRBJ2-7|TRBV6-5|TRBD1|NA
CASRPTGGYEQYF
TGTGCCAGCAGACCGACAGGGGGCTACGAGCAGTACTTC
>TRBJ1-1|TRBV11-3|TRBD1|once
CASSPRQGNTEAFF
TGTGCCAGCAGCCCTCGACAGGGAAACACTGAAGCTTTCTTT
>TRBJ2-2|TRBV6-4|TRBD1|many
CASSEGQGTGELFF
TGTGCCAGCAGTGAGGGACAGGGCACCGGGGAGCTGTTTTTT
>TRBJ1-1|TRBV19|NA|NA
CASSIGGGGNTEAFF
TGTGCCAGTAGTATCGGAGGGGGGGGTAACACTGAAGCTTTCTTT
>TRBJ1-6|TRBV5-1|TRBD1|NA
CASSFLTGGNSPLHF
TGCGCCAGCAGCTTCCTGACAGGGGGAAATTCACCCCTCCACTTT
>TRBJ1-5|TRBV4-2|TRBD1|many
CASSQVARGQGRNQPQHF
TGTGCCAGCAGCCAAGTGGCTCGGGGACAGGGACGCAATCAGCCCCAGCATTTT
>TRBJ2-1|TRBV7-9|NA|NA
CASSAPNGGPENNEQFF
TGTGCCAGCAGCGCACCAAATGGCGGTCCCGAAAACAATGAGCAGTTCTTC
>TRBJ1-2|TRBV9|NA|few
CASSPPGMTNYGYTF
TGTGCCAGCAGCCCCCCGGGTATGACTAACTATGGCTACACCTTC
>TRBJ2-1|TRBV27|TRBD2|NA
CASSLRLAVYNEQFF
TGTGCCAGCAGTTTACGGCTAGCGGTGTACAATGAGCAGTTCTTC
>TRBJ2-3|TRBV5-1|TRBD2|NA
CASSPARTSGRGGTDTQYF
TGCGCCAGCAGCCCCGCCCGGACTAGCGGGAGAGGAGGCACAGATACGCAGTATTTT
>TRBJ2-7|TRBV6-5|TRBD2|NA
CASRLTGGPYEQYF
TGTGCCAGCAGGCTTACGGGGGGGCCCTACGAGCAGTACTTC
>TRBJ1-1|TRBV27|NA|NA
CASSVDMIGSTEAFF
TGTGCCAGCAGTGTCGACATGATAGGTTCCACCGAAGCTTTCTTT
>TRBJ2-1|TRBV5-4|NA|NA
CASTLDRPSYNEQFF
TGTGCCAGCACCCTCGACAGGCCCTCTTACAATGAGCAGTTCTTC
>TRBJ2-5|TRBV5-4|TRBD2|NA
CASSQTSEETQYF
TGTGCCAGCAGCCAGACTAGCGAAGAGACCCAGTACTTC
>TRBJ2-5|TRBV18|NA|NA
CASLSGETQYF
TGTGCCAGCTTATCCGGGGAGACCCAGTACTTC
>TRBJ2-7|TRBV23-1|TRBD2|NA
CASSPHLYHNRDYGVYEQYF
TGCGCCAGCAGTCCCCACCTCTACCATAACCGGGACTACGGAGTCTACGAGCAGTACTTC
>TRBJ2-3|TRBV4-1|NA|NA
CASSQSSNSFADTQYF
TGCGCCAGCAGCCAATCCTCAAACTCATTCGCGGATACGCAGTATTTT
>TRBJ1-1|TRBV9|NA|NA
CASSVHSNTEAFF
TGTGCCAGCAGCGTCCACTCGAACACTGAAGCTTTCTTT
>TRBJ2-5|TRBV4-1|TRBD2|NA
CASSQLGLAGETQYF
TGCGCCAGCAGCCAGCTGGGACTAGCGGGAGAGACCCAGTACTTC
>TRBJ2-7|TRBV6-5|TRBD2|NA
CASSSWTSGTYEQYF
TGTGCCAGCAGTTCCTGGACTAGCGGGACCTACGAGCAGTACTTC
>TRBJ1-4|TRBV9|NA|NA
CASSVSGTNEKLFF
TGTGCCAGCAGCGTATCCGGGACTAATGAAAAACTGTTTTTT
>TRBJ1-1|TRBV30|NA|NA
CAWSPRGPEAFF
TGTGCCTGGAGTCCCAGGGGACCTGAAGCTTTCTTT
>TRBJ1-2|TRBV15|TRBD1|NA
CATSGTGTGLRGYTF
TGTGCCACCAGCGGCACCGGGACAGGGCTAAGAGGCTACACCTTC
>TRBJ2-7|TRBV18|NA|few
CASSPGAEYEQYF
TGTGCCAGCTCACCAGGAGCAGAGTACGAGCAGTACTTC
>TRBJ1-5|TRBV18|NA|NA
CASSSNRRNQPQHF
TGTGCCAGCTCATCGAACAGGCGCAATCAGCCCCAGCATTTT
>TRBJ1-5|TRBV30|NA|NA
CAWQEGNQPQHF
TGTGCCTGGCAGGAGGGCAATCAGCCCCAGCATTTT
>TRBJ1-2|TRBV7-2|TRBD1|NA
CASSLRDRGNYGYTF
TGTGCCAGCAGCTTAAGGGACAGGGGGAACTATGGCTACACCTTC
>TRBJ1-1|TRBV7-6|NA|NA
CATQIAANTEAFF
TGTGCCACTCAAATCGCGGCAAACACTGAAGCTTTCTTT
>TRBJ2-3|TRBV5-1|TRBD2|NA
CASASSTSGIPDTQYF
TGCGCCAGCGCCTCCTCGACTAGCGGGATACCAGATACGCAGTATTTT
>TRBJ1-1|TRBV5-1|TRBD1|NA
CASRLGQSNTEAFF
TGCGCCAGCAGATTGGGACAGTCCAACACTGAAGCTTTCTTT
>TRBJ1-3|TRBV7-6|NA|NA
CASRAGSGNTIYF
TGTGCCTCTAGAGCGGGCTCTGGAAACACCATATATTTT